One sample yielded the 5 T cell receptor beta chains listed below, sequenced in a study of blood T cells in healthy people across ages. Using a J-beta primer mix together with a sample-barcoded 5' primer, a second PCR was run for roughly 7 to 12 cycles. Via MiXCR, TCRdb re-called the 5' RACE reads, giving one row per CDR3 protein. The sample shows 780,000 or so distinct CDR3 sequences, more than 50% of them seen only once. Sequenced sample: blood. These receptors originate from a man aged 35 to 55 in good health.

This rearrangement joins TRBV5-1 to TRBJ2-1, with 7 bases matching TRBD1. Trimming removed 0 bases from V and 0 bases from J; junction bases left unmatched: 6. This CDR3 has 17 residues. From germline, CDR1 is SGHRS and CDR2 YFSETQ. The CDR3 bases are TGCGCCAGCAGCTTGGGGGGACAGTGGAGCTCCTACAATGAGCAGTTCTTC. Translation: CASSLGGQWSSYNEQFF.

This rearrangement joins TRBV27 to TRBJ1-6; D ambiguous. In germline, CDR1 is MNHEY, CDR2 SMNVEV (reference sequence). The ends were cut back, 7 bases at V and 7 bases at J, with 20 bases in the middle. The CDR3 has 16 residues. The CDR3 nucleotides are TGTGCCAGCACCCCCTATGTGGGAGCCGAAAATTCACCCCTCCACTTT. This sequence encodes CASTPYVGAENSPLHF.

For the CDR3, the DNA is TGTGCCAGCTCAGGCAGCTCTGCAACTAATGAAAAACTGTTTTTT. This gives the protein CASSGSSATNEKLFF. The J gene is TRBJ1-4, the V gene TRBV18; D is unresolved. Per the germline V gene, CDR1 is KGHSH and CDR2 is LQKENI. V was shortened by 5 bases and J by 0 bases, with 10 bases between the two germline ends. The CDR3 runs 15 residues.

The CDR3 sequence is CASSLWTGSNLRSSGANVLTF. DNA of the CDR3: TGTGCCAGCAGCTTATGGACAGGGTCAAACTTAAGAAGCTCTGGGGCCAACGTCCTGACTTTC. The chain uses TRBV11-1 and TRBJ2-6, with TRBD1 matching over 8 bases. The CDR3 contains 21 residues. With V trimmed by 2 bases and J by 0 bases, 15 bases remained unmatched. The germline gives CDR1 SGHAT, CDR2 FQDESV (reference sequence).

This chain joins TRBV11-1 and TRBJ2-1; no reliable D call. The CDR3 totals 15 residues. V lost 1 base and J 2 bases, leaving 9 bases between the germline ends. CDR1 is SGHAT, CDR2 FQDESV, per germline (reference sequence). The CDR3 DNA is TGTGCCAGCAGCTTAGGGGCAGTAACCTACAATGAGCAGTTCTTC. Amino acid sequence: CASSLGAVTYNEQFF.